These 8 T cell receptor beta chains share one sample of origin, sequenced in a study of blood T cell repertoires in COVID-19. Clones were sequenced by immunoSEQ multiplex PCR, and TCRdb holds only the in-frame ones, with some missing. The table includes under 75,000 clones, less than 85% detected once. What was sequenced was peripheral blood. These receptor sequences come from a man between 60 and 75 years old with acute or convalescent COVID-19.

The V and J genes are TRBV7-8 and TRBJ1-2, with D unclear. V was clipped by 1 base and J by 4 bases, with 13 bases between them. This CDR3 has 15 amino acids. Germline V gene data show CDR1 as SGHVS and CDR2 as FQNEAQ. CDR3 in amino acids: CASSLERGYSYGYTF. CDR3 bases: TGTGCCAGCAGCTTAGAACGAGGGTATTCCTATGGCTACACCTTC.

The chain joins TRBV5-4 to TRBJ2-5, with TRBD2 identical over 8 bases. CDR3 length: 16 residues. The junction had 4 bases not matched to a gene; V was cut back by 0 bases and J by 0 bases. Germline V lookup: CDR1 SGHNT, CDR2 YYREEE (reference sequence). Written as DNA, the CDR3 is TGTGCCAGCAGCTTGGGACGGCGGGGGGACCAAGAGACCCAGTACTTC. Protein sequence: CASSLGRRGDQETQYF.

This clone was recorded only once. The chain has TRBV4-2 and TRBJ2-2; TRBD1 aligns across 10 bases. V gave up 0 bases and J gave up 5 bases; unmatched junction bases: 6. Germline V gives CDR1 LGHNA, CDR2 YNFKEQ. The CDR3 totals 17 residues. DNA for the CDR3: TGTGCCAGCAGCCAAGATTTCGGGACAGGGGTGACCGGGGAGCTGTTTTTT. Translating it yields CASSQDFGTGVTGELFF.

This sequence joins TRBV6-5 and TRBJ1-5; TRBD1 matches 7 bases. V shed 7 bases, J shed 7 bases, and the junction held 7 bases outside the gene matches. Germline-derived CDR1 and CDR2 are MNHEY and SVGAGI. There are 13 residues in the CDR3. CDR3 region: CASTQQGYQPQHF. The CDR3 DNA follows: TGTGCCAGCACCCAACAGGGGTACCAGCCCCAGCATTTT.

The chain uses TRBV19 and TRBJ2-5, with TRBD2 identical over 9 bases. This CDR3 contains 16 residues. Germline V gene data show CDR1 as LNHDA and CDR2 as SQIVND (reference sequence). V shed 4 bases and J 2 bases; nucleotides not matched to a gene: 8. In DNA form, the CDR3 reads TGTGCCAGTAGTACTAGCGGGAATTACCTACAAGAGACCCAGTACTTC. This translates into CASSTSGNYLQETQYF.

As for this clone: Sequence at one end of the junction differs from germline and may be a read error. The rearrangement joins TRBV7-2 to TRBJ2-5, with a tentative D call TRBD2 (7 bases). The CDR3 contains 16 residues. CDR1 and CDR2 from the germline V gene are SGHTA and FQGNSA. The CDR3 nucleotides read TGTGCCCGCAGCTTAGGGTGGGGGGGCTCCCAAGAGACCCAGTACTTC. Translated: CARSLGWGGSQETQYF.

This chain connects TRBV19 to TRBJ2-7, with D possibly being TRBD1 (6 bases). Germline CDR1 is LNHDA and CDR2 is SQIVND (reference sequence). Trimming took off 3 bases at V and 6 bases at J, with 12 bases between the two ends. CDR3 size: 13 residues. CDR3 amino acids: CASSIVAGAEQYV. The CDR3 DNA reads as TGTGCCAGTAGTATCGTAGCAGGGGCCGAGCAGTACGTC.

To note about this clone: The same CDR3 can be traced to other DNA sequences in this sample. The chain carries TRBV2 and TRBJ1-4; 8 nucleotides align to TRBD1. The V gene's germline CDR1 is SNHLY and CDR2 FYNNEI. This CDR3 is built from 14 residues. The V gene end was trimmed by 3 bases and the J gene end by 8 bases; junction bases not matched to a gene: 5. Here the CDR3 reads CASSEGTGGEKLFF. The CDR3, as DNA: TGTGCCAGCAGTGAGGGGACAGGAGGCGAAAAACTGTTTTTT.